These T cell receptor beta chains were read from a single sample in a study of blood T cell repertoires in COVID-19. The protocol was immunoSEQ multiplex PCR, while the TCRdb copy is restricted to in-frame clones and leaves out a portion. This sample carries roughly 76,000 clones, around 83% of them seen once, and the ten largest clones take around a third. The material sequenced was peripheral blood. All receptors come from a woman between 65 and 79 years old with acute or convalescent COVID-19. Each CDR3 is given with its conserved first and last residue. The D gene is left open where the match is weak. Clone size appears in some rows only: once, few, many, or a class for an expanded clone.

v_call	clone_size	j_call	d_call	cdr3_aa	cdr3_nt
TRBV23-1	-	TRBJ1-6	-	CASSQLTVRGRNSPLHF	TGCGCCAGCAGTCAATTAACGGTGCGGGGGCGTAATTCACCCCTCCACTTT
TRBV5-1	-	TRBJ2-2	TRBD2	CASSFIEVGTSGIGSGELFF	TGCGCCAGCAGCTTCATCGAAGTCGGGACTAGCGGGATTGGGTCCGGGGAGCTGTTTTTT
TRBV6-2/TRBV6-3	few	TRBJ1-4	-	CASSSYRVPGEKLFF	TGTGCCAGCAGTTCCTATAGGGTTCCGGGGGAAAAACTGTTTTTT
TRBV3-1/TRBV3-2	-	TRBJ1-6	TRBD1	CASSQGTGIVSPLHF	TGTGCCAGCAGCCAAGGGACAGGGATTGTGTCACCCCTCCACTTT
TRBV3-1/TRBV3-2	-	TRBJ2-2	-	CASSHEGLRGSGELFF	TGTGCCAGCAGCCATGAGGGACTTCGCGGCTCCGGGGAGCTGTTTTTT
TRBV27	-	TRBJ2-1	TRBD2	CASRLGGSSYNEQFF	TGTGCCAGCAGATTGGGGGGGAGCTCCTACAATGAGCAGTTCTTC
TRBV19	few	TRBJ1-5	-	CASSSGRPGPNQPQHF	TGTGCCAGTAGTTCAGGGCGACCGGGCCCTAATCAGCCCCAGCATTTT
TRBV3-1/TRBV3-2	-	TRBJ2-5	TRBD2	CASSQEGGRALETQYF	TGTGCCAGCAGCCAAGAGGGCGGGAGGGCCCTAGAGACCCAGTACTTC
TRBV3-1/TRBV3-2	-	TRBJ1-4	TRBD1	CASSLVPGGGGEKLFF	TGTGCCAGCAGCCTCGTTCCAGGGGGAGGAGGTGAAAAACTGTTTTTT
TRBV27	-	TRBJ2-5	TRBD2	CATGLAGRTTQYF	TGTGCCACTGGACTAGCGGGACGGACGACCCAGTACTTC
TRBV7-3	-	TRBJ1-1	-	CASSLTVSGEAFF	TGTGCCAGCAGCTTAACGGTGTCAGGCGAAGCTTTCTTT
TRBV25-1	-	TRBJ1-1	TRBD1	CASSDLGQGINTEAFF	TGTGCCAGCAGTGACCTAGGACAGGGGATCAACACTGAAGCTTTCTTT
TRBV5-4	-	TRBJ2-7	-	CASSSVNGEQYF	TGTGCCAGCAGCTCAGTAAATGGCGAGCAGTACTTC
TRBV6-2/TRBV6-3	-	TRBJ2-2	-	CASSYSEFTGELFF	TGTGCCAGCAGTTACTCAGAGTTTACCGGGGAGCTGTTTTTT
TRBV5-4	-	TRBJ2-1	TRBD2	CASSHRGGYNEQFF	TGTGCCAGCAGCCATCGGGGGGGGTACAATGAGCAGTTCTTC
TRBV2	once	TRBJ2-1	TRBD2	CASKEGTSPHNEQFF	TGTGCCAGCAAAGAGGGGACTAGTCCCCACAATGAGCAGTTCTTC
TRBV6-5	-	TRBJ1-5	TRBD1	CASRREGAGQPQHF	TGTGCCAGCAGACGGGAGGGGGCAGGTCAGCCCCAGCATTTT
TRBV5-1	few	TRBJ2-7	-	CASSSGSAVLTYEQYF	TGCGCCAGCAGCTCCGGGTCGGCGGTCCTCACCTACGAGCAGTACTTC
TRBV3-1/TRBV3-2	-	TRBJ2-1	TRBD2	CASSQMEREQFF	TGTGCCAGCAGCCAAATGGAGCGGGAGCAATTCTTC
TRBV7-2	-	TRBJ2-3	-	CASSLSSARGTDTQYF	TGTGCCAGCAGCTTAAGTTCGGCGCGGGGCACAGATACGCAGTATTTT
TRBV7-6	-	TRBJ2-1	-	CASSLAPFGRPVASNEQFF	TGTGCCAGCAGCTTAGCCCCCTTTGGGAGGCCGGTAGCCTCGAATGAGCAGTTCTTC
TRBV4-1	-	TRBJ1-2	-	CASSQGLSSGDYGYTF	TGCGCCAGCAGCCAAGGTCTAAGTTCAGGGGACTATGGCTACACCTTC
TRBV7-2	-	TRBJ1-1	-	CASSLERAPTEAFF	TGTGCCAGCAGCTTAGAGAGGGCCCCCACTGAAGCTTTCTTT
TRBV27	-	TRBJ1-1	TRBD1	CASSPGGQATEAFF	TGTGCCAGCAGTCCCGGGGGACAGGCCACTGAAGCTTTCTTT
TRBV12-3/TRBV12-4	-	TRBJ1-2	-	CASSLTRNYGYTF	TGTGCCAGCAGTTTAACCAGGAACTATGGCTACACCTTC
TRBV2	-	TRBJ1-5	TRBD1	CASSGDRLQPQHF	TGTGCCAGCAGTGGGGACAGGCTTCAGCCCCAGCATTTT
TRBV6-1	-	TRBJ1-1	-	CASSEDRRKAFF	TGTGCCAGCAGTGAAGACAGGCGGAAAGCTTTCTTT
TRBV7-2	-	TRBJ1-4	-	CASSSQVLAPETNEKLFF	TGTGCCAGCAGCTCCCAAGTCCTTGCTCCAGAAACAAATGAAAAACTGTTTTTT
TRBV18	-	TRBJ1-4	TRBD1	CASSPPDREENEKLFF	TGTGCCAGCTCGCCCCCCGACAGGGAGGAGAATGAAAAACTGTTTTTT
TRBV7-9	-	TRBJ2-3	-	CASSLKGRGDTQYF	TGTGCCAGCAGCCTCAAGGGTAGGGGAGATACGCAGTATTTT
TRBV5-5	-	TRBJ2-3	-	CASSPWTTSTDTQYF	TGTGCCAGCAGCCCCTGGACTACTAGCACAGATACGCAGTATTTT
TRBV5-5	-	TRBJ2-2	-	CASSLRGGENTGELFF	TGTGCCAGCAGCTTGCGGGGAGGCGAAAACACCGGGGAGCTGTTTTTT
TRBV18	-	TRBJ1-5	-	CASSPGVAGSNQPQHF	TGTGCCAGCTCACCAGGAGTGGCCGGGAGCAATCAGCCCCAGCATTTT
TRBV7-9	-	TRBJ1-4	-	CASSRGVEKLFF	TGTGCCAGCAGCCGCGGGGTTGAAAAACTGTTTTTT
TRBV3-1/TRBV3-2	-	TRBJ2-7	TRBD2	CASSPNAAGVEQYF	TGTGCCAGCAGCCCCAACGCCGCGGGAGTCGAGCAGTACTTC
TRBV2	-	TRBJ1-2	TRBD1	CASSSGQGAVVNSGYTF	TGTGCCAGCAGCTCTGGACAGGGGGCGGTGGTGAACTCCGGCTACACCTTC
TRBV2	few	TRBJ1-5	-	CATNSRGGGNQPQHF	TGTGCCACAAACTCCAGGGGAGGGGGCAATCAGCCCCAGCATTTT
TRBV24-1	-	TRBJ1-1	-	CATSTNRGAGTEAFF	TGTGCCACCAGCACTAATCGGGGGGCAGGCACTGAAGCTTTCTTT
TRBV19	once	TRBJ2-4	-	CASSIRAEPNIQYF	TGTGCCAGTAGTATCCGTGCGGAGCCAAACATTCAGTACTTC
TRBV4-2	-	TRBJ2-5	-	CASSQDGQETQYF	TGTGCCAGCAGCCAAGACGGCCAAGAGACCCAGTACTTC
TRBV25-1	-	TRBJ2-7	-	CAIIPMGRSSYEQYF	TGTGCCATCATTCCGATGGGGCGCAGCTCCTACGAGCAGTACTTC
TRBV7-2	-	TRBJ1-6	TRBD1	CASSFYGDRGSPLHF	TGTGCCAGCAGCTTTTACGGTGACAGGGGTTCACCCCTCCACTTT
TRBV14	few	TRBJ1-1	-	CASSQERGHSAEAFF	TGTGCCAGCAGCCAAGAAAGGGGACACTCAGCTGAAGCTTTCTTT
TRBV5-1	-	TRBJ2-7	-	CASSLDIYEQYF	TGCGCCAGCAGCTTGGATATCTACGAGCAGTACTTC
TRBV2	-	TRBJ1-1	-	CASSGVGGDTEAFF	TGTGCCAGCAGTGGCGTTGGAGGGGACACTGAAGCTTTCTTT
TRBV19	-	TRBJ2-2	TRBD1	CASSLAGGETGELFF	TGTGCCAGTAGTCTCGCAGGGGGCGAAACCGGGGAGCTGTTTTTT
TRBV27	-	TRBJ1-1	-	CASSQYGTLSTEAFF	TGTGCCAGCAGCCAATACGGGACTCTAAGTACTGAAGCTTTCTTT
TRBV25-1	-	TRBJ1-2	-	CASSARYTF	TGTGCCAGCAGCGCGAGGTACACCTTC
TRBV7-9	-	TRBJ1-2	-	CAGETGGAGGYTF	TGTGCCGGTGAAACGGGGGGCGCCGGTGGCTACACCTTC
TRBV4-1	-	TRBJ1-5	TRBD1	CASSPETGKYQPQHF	TGCGCCAGCAGCCCTGAGACAGGGAAGTATCAGCCCCAGCATTTT
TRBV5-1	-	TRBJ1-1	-	CASSLESMNTEAFF	TGCGCCAGCAGCTTGGAATCCATGAACACTGAAGCTTTCTTT
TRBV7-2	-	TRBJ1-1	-	CASSLMIDTEAFF	TGTGCCAGCAGCTTAATGATAGACACTGAAGCTTTCTTT
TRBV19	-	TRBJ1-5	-	CASSIRAGMDIGNQPQHF	TGTGCCAGTAGTATCCGGGCAGGGATGGATATTGGCAATCAGCCCCAGCATTTT